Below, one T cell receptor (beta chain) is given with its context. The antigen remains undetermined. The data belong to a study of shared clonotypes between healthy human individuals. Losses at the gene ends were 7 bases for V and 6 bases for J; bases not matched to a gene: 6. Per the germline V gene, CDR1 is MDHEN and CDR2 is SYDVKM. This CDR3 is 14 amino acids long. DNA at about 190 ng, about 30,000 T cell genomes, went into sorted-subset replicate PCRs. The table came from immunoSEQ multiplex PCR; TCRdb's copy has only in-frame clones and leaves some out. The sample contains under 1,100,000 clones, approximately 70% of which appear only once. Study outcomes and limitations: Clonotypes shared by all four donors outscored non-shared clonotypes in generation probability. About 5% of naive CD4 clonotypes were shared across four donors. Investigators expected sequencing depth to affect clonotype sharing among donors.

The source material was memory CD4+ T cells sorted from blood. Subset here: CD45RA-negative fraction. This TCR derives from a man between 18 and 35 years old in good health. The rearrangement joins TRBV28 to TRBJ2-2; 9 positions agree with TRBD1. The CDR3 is CASTTGGASGELFF. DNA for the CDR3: TGTGCCAGCACAACAGGGGGCGCGTCCGGGGAGCTGTTTTTT.